This TCR beta chain came from a study of blood T cell repertoires in COVID-19. Study details: The study drew acute and convalescent COVID-19 samples from the United States, Italy and Spain. T cells, B-cell-depleted T cells, or PBMCs supplied cDNA or gDNA.

V was clipped by 5 bases and J by 8 bases, with 10 bases between them. Germline V CDR1 and CDR2: MNHEY, SVGAGI. The CDR3 spans 12 residues. Original processing methods: Cell counts per sample came from amplifying reference gene primers. Assay: immunoSEQ multiplex PCR; the TCRdb copy retains only in-frame clones and omits some. For V, J and clone size, that table is used; D and trimming come from the DNA. The sample contains tens of thousands of clones, 91% of which appear only once. The chain joins TRBV6-5 to TRBJ2-1; no reliable D call. The sequence derives from a human donor in a cohort sampled during active COVID-19. Sample: peripheral blood. The CDR3 reads CASSPISDEQFF. For the CDR3, the DNA is TGTGCCAGCAGTCCAATATCGGATGAGCAGTTCTTC.